One sample yielded the 32 T cell receptor beta chains listed below, sequenced in a study of CD8 T cells in ankylosing spondylitis. TCRdb re-analysed the 5' RACE reads in MiXCR, keeping a single row per CDR3 protein. The table has hundreds of thousands of distinct CDR3 sequences, roughly 24% seen once; the top ten hold 5% to 8%. Sample: blood, either unsorted or a sorted T cell fraction (not recorded which). The source of these receptors is a male donor with ankylosing spondylitis or in good health (not recorded which).

This clonotype was counted at least ten times. The CDR3 region is CASSHQLRGTGELFF. The CDR3 DNA is TGCGCCAGCAGCCACCAATTGCGGGGCACCGGGGAGCTGTTTTTT. The chain joins TRBV4-3 to TRBJ2-2, with D tentatively TRBD2 (6 bases). Germline V gives CDR1 LGHNA, CDR2 YSLEER. This CDR3 comprises 15 residues. The germline V and J ends were trimmed by 3 bases and 4 bases, with 12 bases remaining between them.

J is TRBJ1-2 and V is TRBV7-2; 10 bases fit TRBD1. There are 16 residues in the CDR3. The V gene end was trimmed by 6 bases and the J gene end by 0 bases; junction bases not matched to a gene: 7. From germline, CDR1 is SGHTA and CDR2 FQGNSA. The CDR3 DNA reads as TGTGCCAGCAGTCCTATGGGGACAGGGGCTAACTATGGCTACACCTTC. Residues: CASSPMGTGANYGYTF.

The chain has TRBV7-3 and TRBJ2-4, with TRBD1 identical over 9 bases. Germline trimming cut 5 bases from V and 13 bases from J; bases unmatched to any gene: 6. Germline-derived CDR1 and CDR2 are SGHTA and FQGTGA. This CDR3 spans 12 amino acids. CDR3 amino acids: CASSQPGTGQYF. The CDR3, as DNA: TGTGCCAGCAGCCAGCCGGGGACAGGGCAGTACTTC.

The V gene is TRBV9, the J gene TRBJ2-5; 8 positions match TRBD1. The V segment lost 3 bases and the J segment 4 bases; nucleotides outside the gene matches: 11. The CDR3 consists of 16 residues. The germline CDR1 and CDR2 sequences are SGDLS and YYNGEE. The CDR3 sequence is CASSAGQGGFLETQYF. The CDR3 region has the DNA TGTGCCAGCAGCGCTGGACAGGGAGGTTTTTTAGAGACCCAGTACTTC. Using reference TRBV9 and TRBJ2-5 for the parts outside the CDR3, the full variable domain is DSGVTQTPKHLITATGQRVTLRCSPRSGDLSVYWYQQSLDQGLQFLIQYYNGEERAKGNILERFSAQQFPDLHSELNLSSLELGDSALYFCASSAGQGGFLETQYFGPGTRLLVL.

This clonotype was detected ten times or more. The J gene is TRBJ2-5, the V gene TRBV7-3; 9 nucleotides agree with TRBD2. Per the germline V gene, CDR1 is SGHTA and CDR2 is FQGTGA. V lost 2 bases and J lost 2; bases outside the gene matches: 15. This CDR3 has 19 amino acids. CDR3 in amino acids: CASSLLGLAPLGPQETQYF. The CDR3 DNA follows: TGTGCCAGCAGCTTACTGGGACTAGCCCCACTGGGCCCGCAAGAGACCCAGTACTTC.

The rearrangement joins TRBV6-1 to TRBJ2-7; D is possibly TRBD2 (5 bases). The germline V gene has CDR1 MNHNS and CDR2 SASEGT. This CDR3 region has 14 residues. Trimming shortened V by 5 bases and J by 4 bases, and 15 bases separated the two germline ends. CDR3 in DNA: TGTGCCAGCAGTCCCCAACTCGGGGTGTACGAGCAGTACTTC. This translates into CASSPQLGVYEQYF.

This clonotype has a count of ten or more. This rearrangement joins TRBV9 to TRBJ2-3; D is ambiguous. CDR1 and CDR2 from the germline V gene are SGDLS and YYNGEE. The CDR3 is 15 residues long. V lost 2 bases to trimming and J lost 1 base, with 11 bases between them. DNA of the CDR3: TGTGCCAGCAGCGTGGGTAGCCGGGGCACAGATACGCAGTATTTT. Its protein is CASSVGSRGTDTQYF.

At least ten counts were recorded for this clonotype. This chain uses TRBV28 with TRBJ2-1, with 10 nucleotides matching TRBD2. Germline V gives CDR1 MDHEN, CDR2 SYDVKM. The trim removed 6 bases at V and 5 bases at J, leaving 10 bases unmatched. The CDR3 consists of 16 residues. The CDR3 spells CASSPPPGTSDNEQFF. DNA of the CDR3: TGTGCCAGCAGCCCCCCCCCCGGGACTAGCGACAATGAGCAGTTCTTC.

The rearrangement links TRBV6-1 to TRBJ2-1, with 7 bases fitting TRBD1. Germline V gene data show CDR1 as MNHNS and CDR2 as SASEGT. The CDR3 is 15 residues long. Trimming removed 4 bases from V and 7 bases from J; junction bases left unmatched: 10. CDR3 DNA sequence: TGTGCCAGCAGTGCAGTCTCAACAGGGGAGAATGAGCAGTTCTTC. It codes for CASSAVSTGENEQFF.

This clonotype appeared a few times. The chain employs TRBV6-1 and TRBJ1-5, with D possibly matching TRBD1 (5 bases). The CDR3 is 14 residues long. The V gene's germline CDR1 is MNHNS and CDR2 SASEGT. V lost 7 bases and J 3 bases, leaving 13 bases between the germline ends. In DNA, the CDR3 is TGTGCCAGCACCGGTGATGGGACCAATCAGCCCCAGCATTTT. The encoded protein is CASTGDGTNQPQHF.

This clonotype was counted a few times. The DNA for the CDR3 is TGTGCCAGCAGCCCGCGGGGCTTAGCGGAACAAGAGACCCAGTACTTC. Residues: CASSPRGLAEQETQYF. This chain joins TRBV7-2 and TRBJ2-5; possible D gene TRBD2, 6 bases. Germline V gene sequence: CDR1 SGHTA, CDR2 FQGNSA. V was clipped by 5 bases and J by 2 bases, with 18 bases between them. The CDR3 loop spans 16 amino acids.

This clonotype appeared a few times. The V gene is TRBV6-1, the J gene TRBJ2-5, with D possibly being TRBD2 (7 bases). The CDR3 length is 17 residues. Between the trimmed V and J ends, which lost 6 bases and 5 bases, there was a span of 25 bases. From germline, CDR1 is MNHNS and CDR2 SASEGT. This chain's CDR3 is CASSRTLGGGPKETQYF. The DNA of the CDR3 is TGTGCCAGCAGCCGGACACTAGGGGGAGGGCCAAAGGAGACCCAGTACTTC.

This clonotype occurred many times. The chain carries TRBV10-3 and TRBJ2-1; D possibly corresponds to TRBD2 (6 bases). V dropped 1 base and J dropped 5 bases, with 27 bases sitting between them. The CDR3 runs 20 residues. Germline V gene data show CDR1 as ENHRY and CDR2 as SYGVKD. CDR3 DNA sequence: TGTGCCATCAGTGAGTACCCCCAGCATCTCCAGGGAGGCAAGAACAATGAGCAGTTCTTC. Amino acids: CAISEYPQHLQGGKNNEQFF.

This clonotype was seen many times. V gene TRBV20-1 combines with J gene TRBJ2-7, with D possibly being TRBD1 (6 bases). Germline V gene sequence: CDR1 DFQATT, CDR2 SNEGSKA (reference sequence). This CDR3 spans 15 amino acids. V gave up 0 bases and J gave up 5 bases, with 17 bases separating them. CDR3 sequence: CSARELLQGGNEQYF. In nucleotides, the CDR3 is TGCAGTGCTAGAGAACTTTTACAGGGCGGCAACGAGCAGTACTTC.

The chain couples TRBV27 to TRBJ2-2, with 7 bases lining up with TRBD2. This CDR3 has 18 residues. The J segment lost 0 bases and the V segment lost 7 bases, leaving 14 bases of the junction unmatched. The germline gives CDR1 MNHEY, CDR2 SMNVEV (reference sequence). CDR3 sequence: CASTRTSNPLANTGELFF. Here the CDR3 DNA reads TGTGCCAGCACCAGGACTAGTAACCCACTCGCGAACACCGGGGAGCTGTTTTTT.

The chain employs TRBV29-1 and TRBJ2-3, with D unresolved. This CDR3 is built from 12 residues. V was clipped by 4 bases and J by 5 bases, with 10 bases between them. Per the germline V gene, CDR1 is SQVTM and CDR2 is ANQGSEA. CDR3: CSVGLVGDTQYF. In nucleotides, the CDR3 is TGCAGCGTTGGTCTTGTGGGAGATACGCAGTATTTT.

This clonotype has more than one count but fewer than ten. The rearrangement joins TRBV27 to TRBJ2-3; D is unclear. V gave up 3 bases and J gave up 0 bases, with 10 bases separating them. Looked up from germline, CDR1 is MNHEY and CDR2 is SMNVEV (reference sequence). CDR3 length: 15 amino acids. The CDR3 DNA follows: TGTGCCAGCAGTTTTGGCCTGACTAGCACAGATACGCAGTATTTT. Its translation: CASSFGLTSTDTQYF.

Many counts were recorded for this clonotype. This sequence joins TRBV7-8 and TRBJ2-3, with 12 nucleotides matching TRBD2. V shed 0 bases and J 0 bases; nucleotides not matched to a gene: 7. The length of the CDR3 is 19 residues. CDR1 and CDR2 (germline): SGHVS, FQNEAQ. CDR3 bases: TGTGCCAGCAGCTTAGCGGTCCTAGCGGGAGGGTCTAGCACAGATACGCAGTATTTT. The encoded protein is CASSLAVLAGGSSTDTQYF.

This chain links TRBV29-1 with TRBJ2-2; D is uncertain. The CDR3 extends over 13 amino acids. The ends were cut back, 6 bases at V and 0 bases at J, with 8 bases in the middle. In germline, CDR1 is SQVTM, CDR2 ANQGSEA. In DNA, the CDR3 is TGCAGCGTGGGTCGTCCGAACACCGGGGAGCTGTTTTTT. Its protein is CSVGRPNTGELFF.

This clonotype showed up many times. The chain has TRBV5-1 and TRBJ2-5, with D perhaps TRBD2 (6 bases). Germline lookup yields CDR1 SGHRS and CDR2 YFSETQ. The CDR3 consists of 15 residues. Deletions cut 3 bases from V and 2 bases from J, with 14 bases between. The CDR3, as DNA: TGCGCCAGCAGCTCAAGGACTGGGGGGCAAGAGACCCAGTACTTC. It specifies CASSSRTGGQETQYF.

Many counts were recorded for this clonotype. This chain connects TRBV5-1 to TRBJ2-5, with 12 nucleotides matching TRBD2. Germline CDR1 and CDR2: SGHRS and YFSETQ. V lost 0 bases, J lost 3 bases, and 3 bases stayed unmatched. CDR3 size: 16 residues. The CDR3 nucleotides are TGCGCCAGCAGCTTGGGCCTAGCGGGAGGGGAAGAGACCCAGTACTTC. Translating gives CASSLGLAGGEETQYF. The whole variable domain, remainder taken from reference TRBV5-1 and TRBJ2-5, is KAGVTQTPRYLIKTRGQQVTLSCSPISGHRSVSWYQQTPGQGLQFLFEYFSETQRNKGNFPGRFSGRQFSNSRSEMNVSTLELGDSALYLCASSLGLAGGEETQYFGPGTRLLVL.

About this clonotype itself: A much larger clone differs by one base, so this may be a read error. The V and J genes are TRBV12-3 or TRBV12-4 and TRBJ1-6; D remains unclear. With 3 bases removed from V and 7 bases from J, the gap between germline ends came to 4 bases. The length of the CDR3 is 12 residues. Here the CDR3 reads CASSLWNSPLHF. The CDR3 DNA is TGTGCCAGCAGTTTGTGGAATTCACCCCTCCACTTT.

This clonotype was counted between two and nine times. This chain links TRBV20-1 with TRBJ2-3, with 16 positions matching TRBD2. This CDR3 is 18 amino acids long. CDR1 is DFQATT, CDR2 SNEGSKA, per germline (reference sequence). With 1 base clipped from V and 2 bases from J, the junction kept 6 bases outside the gene matches. In DNA, the CDR3 is TGCAGTGCTAGAGGGGGACTAGCGGGAGGGCGATACACAGATACGCAGTATTTT. It yields the protein CSARGGLAGGRYTDTQYF.

This clonotype was counted at least ten times. CDR3 sequence: CASSLQAYEQYF. CDR3 bases: TGTGCCAGCAGTTTACAGGCCTACGAGCAGTACTTC. The V and J genes are TRBV12-3 or TRBV12-4 and TRBJ2-7, with D unclear. This CDR3 has 12 residues. Trimming took 2 bases from V and 2 from J, leaving 4 bases between them.

This clonotype was observed at least ten times. The gene calls are TRBV12-3 or TRBV12-4 and TRBJ2-7; TRBD1 agrees at 7 bases. V lost 6 bases, J lost 3 bases, and 8 bases stayed unmatched. This CDR3 region has 14 residues. The CDR3 protein is CASSPGQANYEQYF. CDR3 in DNA: TGTGCCAGCAGCCCCGGACAGGCCAACTACGAGCAGTACTTC.

This clonotype was counted many times. The genes are TRBV10-3 and TRBJ2-3; D could derive from TRBD1 or TRBD2 (5 bases each). There are 15 residues in the CDR3. Germline-derived CDR1 and CDR2 are ENHRY and SYGVKD. The germline V and J ends were trimmed by 2 bases and 2 bases, with 11 bases remaining between them. This CDR3 reads CAISETGPPTDTQYF. Here the CDR3 DNA reads TGTGCCATCAGTGAGACGGGGCCCCCCACAGATACGCAGTATTTT.

This chain connects TRBV5-5 to TRBJ1-2; no firm D call. The V gene lost 4 bases and the J gene lost 5 bases, with 15 bases spanning the gap. This CDR3 is built from 14 residues. CDR1 is SGHKS, CDR2 YYEKEE, per germline (reference sequence). This CDR3 is CASSPTLWEYGYTF. Here the CDR3 DNA reads TGTGCCAGCAGCCCAACTCTATGGGAATATGGCTACACCTTC.

This clonotype was seen ten or more times. The CDR3 DNA is TGTGCCAGCAGTTCCGGCCGGGGGAAAAGCGATCAGCCCCAGCATTTT. This gives the protein CASSSGRGKSDQPQHF. This rearrangement joins TRBV5-6 to TRBJ1-5; perhaps TRBD1 as D (5 bases). This CDR3 region has 16 residues. From germline, CDR1 is SGHDT and CDR2 YYEEEE. V was trimmed by 5 bases and J by 5 bases, leaving 20 bases between them.

This clonotype was found many times. This rearrangement joins TRBV20-1 to TRBJ2-5, with 8 bases identical to TRBD1. J gave up 5 bases and V 1 base, and 3 bases lay outside the gene matches. The CDR3 has 13 amino acids. Germline CDR1 and CDR2: DFQATT and SNEGSKA (reference sequence). DNA for the CDR3: TGCAGTGCTAGAGGGACAGGGCTGGAGACCCAGTACTTC. It encodes CSARGTGLETQYF.

The V and J genes are TRBV12-3 or TRBV12-4 and TRBJ2-5, with D unclear. The CDR3 sequence is 12 residues long. The V end lost 7 bases, the J end lost 3 bases, and 9 bases lay between the germline ends. The CDR3 DNA sequence: TGTGCCAGCACTTTGTTCGAAGAGACCCAGTACTTC. Its translation is CASTLFEETQYF.

The V gene is TRBV5-4, the J gene TRBJ2-1; maybe TRBD2 (6 bases). V dropped 3 bases and J dropped 7 bases, with 11 bases sitting between them. Germline CDR1 is SGHNT and CDR2 is YYREEE (reference sequence). CDR3 size: 13 residues. CDR3 in DNA: TGTGCCAGCAGCTCGCGTGCGGGAAATGAGCAGTTCTTC. Translated, it gives CASSSRAGNEQFF.

This clonotype occurred many times. The J gene is TRBJ2-1, the V gene TRBV5-1; D remains unclear. With 0 bases removed from V and 1 base from J, the gap between germline ends came to 8 bases. Looked up from germline, CDR1 is SGHRS and CDR2 is YFSETQ. This CDR3 spans 15 amino acids. CDR3 region: CASSLGLLSYNEQFF. The CDR3 DNA reads TGCGCCAGCAGCTTGGGACTCCTATCCTACAATGAGCAGTTCTTC.